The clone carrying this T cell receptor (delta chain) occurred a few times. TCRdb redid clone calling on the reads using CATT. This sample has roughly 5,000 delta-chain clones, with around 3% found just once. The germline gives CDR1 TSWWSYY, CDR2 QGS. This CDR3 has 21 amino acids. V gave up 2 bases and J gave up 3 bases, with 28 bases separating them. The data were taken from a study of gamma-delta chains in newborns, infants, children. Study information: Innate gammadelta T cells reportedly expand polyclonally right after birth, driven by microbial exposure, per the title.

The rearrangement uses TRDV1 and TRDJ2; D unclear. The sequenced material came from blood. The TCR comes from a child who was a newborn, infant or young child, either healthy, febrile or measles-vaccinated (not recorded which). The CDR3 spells CALGETSLFPAGVRLTAQLFF. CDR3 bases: TGTGCTCTTGGGGAAACCTCTCTTTTCCCAGCCGGAGTCCGGCTGACAGCACAACTCTTCTTT.